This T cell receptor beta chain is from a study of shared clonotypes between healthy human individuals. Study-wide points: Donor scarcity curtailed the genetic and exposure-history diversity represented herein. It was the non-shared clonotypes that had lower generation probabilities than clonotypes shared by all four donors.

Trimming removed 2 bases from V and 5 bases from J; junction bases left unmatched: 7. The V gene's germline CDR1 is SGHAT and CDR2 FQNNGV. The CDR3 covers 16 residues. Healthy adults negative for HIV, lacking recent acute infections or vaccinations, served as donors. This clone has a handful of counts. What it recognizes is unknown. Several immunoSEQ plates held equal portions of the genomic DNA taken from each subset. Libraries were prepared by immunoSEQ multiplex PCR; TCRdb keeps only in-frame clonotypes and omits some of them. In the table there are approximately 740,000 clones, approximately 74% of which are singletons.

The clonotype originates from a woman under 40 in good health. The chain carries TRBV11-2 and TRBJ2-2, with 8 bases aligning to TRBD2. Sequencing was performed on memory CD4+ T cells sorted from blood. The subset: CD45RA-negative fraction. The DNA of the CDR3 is TGTGCCAGCAGCTTATCAGCGGGAGTTCGGACCGGGGAGCTGTTTTTT. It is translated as CASSLSAGVRTGELFF. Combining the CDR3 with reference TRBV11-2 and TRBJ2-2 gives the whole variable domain EAGVAQSPRYKIIEKRQSVAFWCNPISGHATLYWYQQILGQGPKLLIQFQNNGVVDDSQLPKDRFSAERLKGVDSTLKIQPAKLEDSAVYLCASSLSAGVRTGELFFGEGSRLTVL.